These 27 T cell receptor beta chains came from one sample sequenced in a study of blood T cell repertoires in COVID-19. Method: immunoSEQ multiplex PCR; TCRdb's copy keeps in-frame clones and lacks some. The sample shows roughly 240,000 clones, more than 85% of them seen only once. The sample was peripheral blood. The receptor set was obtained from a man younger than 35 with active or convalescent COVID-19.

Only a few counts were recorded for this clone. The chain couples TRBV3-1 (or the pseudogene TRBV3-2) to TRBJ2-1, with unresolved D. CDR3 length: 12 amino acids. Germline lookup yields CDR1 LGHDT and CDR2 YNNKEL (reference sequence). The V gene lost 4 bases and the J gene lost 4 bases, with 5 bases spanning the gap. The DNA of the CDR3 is TGTGCCAGCAGCCCCAATTACAATGAGCAGTTCTTC. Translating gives CASSPNYNEQFF.

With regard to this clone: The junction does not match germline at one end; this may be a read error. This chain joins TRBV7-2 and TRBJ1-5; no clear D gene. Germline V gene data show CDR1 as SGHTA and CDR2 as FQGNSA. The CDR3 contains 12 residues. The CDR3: CASSLDGRWTNF. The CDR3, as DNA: TGTGCCAGCAGCTTAGATGGGAGATGGACGAATTTT.

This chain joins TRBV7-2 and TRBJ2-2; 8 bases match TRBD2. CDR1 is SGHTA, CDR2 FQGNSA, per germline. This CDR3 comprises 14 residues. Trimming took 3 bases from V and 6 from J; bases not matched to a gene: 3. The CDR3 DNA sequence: TGTGCCAGCAGCTTCTCGCGGGGGGCCGGGGAGCTGTTTTTT. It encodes CASSFSRGAGELFF. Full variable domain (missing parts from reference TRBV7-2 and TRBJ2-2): GAGVSQSPSNKVTEKGKDVELRCDPISGHTALYWYRQSLGQGLEFLIYFQGNSAPDKSGLPSDRFSAERTGGSVSTLTIQRTQQEDSAVYLCASSFSRGAGELFFGEGSRLTVL.

CDR3 DNA sequence: TGTGCCAGCAGCTACGGGGTCTCTGGGGCCAACGTCCTGACTTTC. It encodes CASSYGVSGANVLTF. The J gene is TRBJ2-6, the V gene TRBV5-4; tentative D call: TRBD2 (5 bases). The CDR3 sequence is 15 residues long. Germline-derived CDR1 and CDR2 are SGHNT and YYREEE (reference sequence). V dropped 3 bases and J dropped 0 bases, with 7 bases sitting between them.

In DNA form, the CDR3 reads TGCGCCAGCAGCGAGGGAAGCAGCACAGATACGCAGTATTTT. Translation gives CASSEGSSTDTQYF. This rearrangement joins TRBV5-1 to TRBJ2-3, with a weak D call TRBD2 (5 bases). The germline CDR1 and CDR2 sequences are SGHRS and YFSETQ. V lost 4 bases to trimming and J lost 0 bases, with 9 bases between them. This CDR3 comprises 14 residues.

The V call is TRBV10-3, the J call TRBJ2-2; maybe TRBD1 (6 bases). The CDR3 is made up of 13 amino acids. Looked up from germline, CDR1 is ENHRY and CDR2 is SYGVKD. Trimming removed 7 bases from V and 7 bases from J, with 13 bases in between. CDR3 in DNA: TGTGCCATCATGAGGACAGATCTCGGGGAGCTGTTTTTT. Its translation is CAIMRTDLGELFF.

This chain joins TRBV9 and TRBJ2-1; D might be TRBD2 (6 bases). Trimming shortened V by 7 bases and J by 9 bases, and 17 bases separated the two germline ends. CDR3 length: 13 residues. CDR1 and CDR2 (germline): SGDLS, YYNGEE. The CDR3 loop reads CASEGSLGGEQFF. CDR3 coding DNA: TGTGCCAGCGAAGGATCCCTGGGGGGTGAGCAGTTCTTC.

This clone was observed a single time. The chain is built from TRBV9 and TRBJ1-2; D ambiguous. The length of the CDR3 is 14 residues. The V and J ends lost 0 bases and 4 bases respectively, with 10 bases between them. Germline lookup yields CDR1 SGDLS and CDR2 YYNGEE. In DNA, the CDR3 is TGTGCCAGCAGCGTAGCTTTTGGCAGCTATGGCTACACCTTC. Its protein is CASSVAFGSYGYTF. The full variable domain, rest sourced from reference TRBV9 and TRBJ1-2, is DSGVTQTPKHLITATGQRVTLRCSPRSGDLSVYWYQQSLDQGLQFLIQYYNGEERAKGNILERFSAQQFPDLHSELNLSSLELGDSALYFCASSVAFGSYGYTFGSGTRLTVV.

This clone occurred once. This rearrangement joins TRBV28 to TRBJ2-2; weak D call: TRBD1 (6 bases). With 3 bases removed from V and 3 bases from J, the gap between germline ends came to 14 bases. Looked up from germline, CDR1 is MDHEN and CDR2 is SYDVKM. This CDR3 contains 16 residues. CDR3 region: CASSFEAGVDTGELFF. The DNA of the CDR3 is TGTGCCAGCAGTTTTGAGGCAGGGGTTGACACCGGGGAGCTGTTTTTT.

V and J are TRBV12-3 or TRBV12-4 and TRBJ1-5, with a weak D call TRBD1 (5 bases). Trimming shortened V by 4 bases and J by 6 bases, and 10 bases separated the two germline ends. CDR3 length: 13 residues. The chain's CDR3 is CASSWGEGQPQHF. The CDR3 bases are TGTGCCAGCAGTTGGGGGGAAGGTCAGCCCCAGCATTTT.

The CDR3 DNA reads as TGTGCCAGCAGCTTAGACAGGACTAGGGCGGGTGGGGAGCTGTTTTTT. It is translated as CASSLDRTRAGGELFF. The chain joins TRBV7-2 to TRBJ2-2, with 7 bases fitting TRBD2. V trimming: 1 base; J trimming: 8 bases; junction bases outside the gene matches: 10. The CDR3 runs 16 residues. Looked up from germline, CDR1 is SGHTA and CDR2 is FQGNSA.

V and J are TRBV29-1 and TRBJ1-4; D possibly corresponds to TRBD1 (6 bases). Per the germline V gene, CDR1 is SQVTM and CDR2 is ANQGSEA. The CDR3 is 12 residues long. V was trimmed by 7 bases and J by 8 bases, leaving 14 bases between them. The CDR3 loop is CSAGQGQEKLFF. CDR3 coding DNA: TGCAGCGCTGGCCAGGGACAAGAAAAACTGTTTTTT.

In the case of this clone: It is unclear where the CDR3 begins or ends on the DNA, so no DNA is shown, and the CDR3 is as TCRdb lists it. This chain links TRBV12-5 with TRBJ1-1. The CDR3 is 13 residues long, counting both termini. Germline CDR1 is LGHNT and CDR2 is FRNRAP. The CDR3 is CASGFWRSTEAFF.

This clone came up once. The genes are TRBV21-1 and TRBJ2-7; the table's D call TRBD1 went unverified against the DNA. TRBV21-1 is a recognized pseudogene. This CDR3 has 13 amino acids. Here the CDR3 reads CASSKGGNYEQYF. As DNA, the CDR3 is TGTGCCAGCAGCAAAGGTGGCAACTACGAGCAGTACTTC.

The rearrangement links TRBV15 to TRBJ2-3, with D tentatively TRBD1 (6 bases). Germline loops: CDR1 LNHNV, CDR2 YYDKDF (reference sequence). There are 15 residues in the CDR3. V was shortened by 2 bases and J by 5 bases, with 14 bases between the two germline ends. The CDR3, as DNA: TGTGCCACCAGCAGATCCACAGGGAGTCGAGATACGCAGTATTTT. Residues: CATSRSTGSRDTQYF.

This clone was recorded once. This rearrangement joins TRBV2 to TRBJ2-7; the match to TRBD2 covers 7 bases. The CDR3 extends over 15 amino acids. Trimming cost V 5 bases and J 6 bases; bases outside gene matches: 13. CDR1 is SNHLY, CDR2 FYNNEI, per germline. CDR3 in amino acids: CASSPPWGGVSEQYF. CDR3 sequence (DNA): TGTGCCAGCAGTCCCCCTTGGGGGGGGGTGAGCGAGCAGTACTTC.

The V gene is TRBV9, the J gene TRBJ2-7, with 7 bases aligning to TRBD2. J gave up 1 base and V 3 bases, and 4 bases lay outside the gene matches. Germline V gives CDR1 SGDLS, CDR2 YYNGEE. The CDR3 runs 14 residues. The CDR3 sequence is CASSASGGSYEQYF. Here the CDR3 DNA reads TGTGCCAGCAGCGCATCCGGGGGGTCCTACGAGCAGTACTTC. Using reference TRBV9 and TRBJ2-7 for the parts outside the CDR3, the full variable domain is DSGVTQTPKHLITATGQRVTLRCSPRSGDLSVYWYQQSLDQGLQFLIQYYNGEERAKGNILERFSAQQFPDLHSELNLSSLELGDSALYFCASSASGGSYEQYFGPGTRLTVT.

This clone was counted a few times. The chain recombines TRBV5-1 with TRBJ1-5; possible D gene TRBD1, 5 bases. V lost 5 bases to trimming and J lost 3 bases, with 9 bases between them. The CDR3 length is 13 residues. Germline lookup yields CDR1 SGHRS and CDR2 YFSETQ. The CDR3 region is CASRQEDNQPQHF. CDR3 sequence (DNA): TGCGCCAGCAGACAGGAAGACAATCAGCCCCAGCATTTT.

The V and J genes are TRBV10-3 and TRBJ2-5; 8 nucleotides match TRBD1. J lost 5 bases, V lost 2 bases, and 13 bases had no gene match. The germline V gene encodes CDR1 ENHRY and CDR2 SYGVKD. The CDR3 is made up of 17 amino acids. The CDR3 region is CAISEPTGVGYLETQYF. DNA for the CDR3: TGTGCCATCAGTGAGCCGACAGGGGTAGGGTATCTGGAGACCCAGTACTTC.

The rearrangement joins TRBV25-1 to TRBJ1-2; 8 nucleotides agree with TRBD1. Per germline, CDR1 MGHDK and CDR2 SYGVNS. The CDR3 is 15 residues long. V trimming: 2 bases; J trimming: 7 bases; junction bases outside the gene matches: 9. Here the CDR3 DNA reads TGTGCCAGCAGTGAAGGGTCAGGGGGCGCACGTGGCTACACCTTC. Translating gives CASSEGSGGARGYTF.

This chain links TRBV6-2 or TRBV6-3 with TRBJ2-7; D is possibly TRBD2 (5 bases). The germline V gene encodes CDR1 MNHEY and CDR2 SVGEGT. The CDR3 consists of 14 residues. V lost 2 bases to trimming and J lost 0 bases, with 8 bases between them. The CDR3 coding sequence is TGTGCCAGCAGTTACGGACTCTACTCCTACGAGCAGTACTTC. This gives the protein CASSYGLYSYEQYF.

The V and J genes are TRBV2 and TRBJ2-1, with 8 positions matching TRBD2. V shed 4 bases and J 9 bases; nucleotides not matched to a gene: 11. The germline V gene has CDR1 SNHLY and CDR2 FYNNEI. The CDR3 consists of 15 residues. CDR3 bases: TGTGCCAGCAGTGTAGGCCTAGCGGGTATCCGTGAGCAGTTCTTC. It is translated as CASSVGLAGIREQFF.

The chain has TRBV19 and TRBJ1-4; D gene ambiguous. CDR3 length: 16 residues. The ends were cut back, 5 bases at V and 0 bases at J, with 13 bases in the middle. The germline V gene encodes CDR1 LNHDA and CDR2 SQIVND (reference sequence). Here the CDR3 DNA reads TGTGCCAGTAGTTCTGACTCCTATGCAACTAATGAAAAACTGTTTTTT. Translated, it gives CASSSDSYATNEKLFF. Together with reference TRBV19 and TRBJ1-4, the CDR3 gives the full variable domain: DGGITQSPKYLFRKEGQNVTLSCEQNLNHDAMYWYRQDPGQGLRLIYYSQIVNDFQKGDIAEGYSVSREKKESFPLTVTSAQKNPTAFYLCASSSDSYATNEKLFFGSGTQLSVL.

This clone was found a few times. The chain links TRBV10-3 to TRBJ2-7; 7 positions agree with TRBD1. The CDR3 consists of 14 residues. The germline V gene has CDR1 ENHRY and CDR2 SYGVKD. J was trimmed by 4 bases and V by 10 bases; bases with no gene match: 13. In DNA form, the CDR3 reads TGTGCCACCAAAACCACCGACAGGGAGTACGAGCAGTACTTC. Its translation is CATKTTDREYEQYF.

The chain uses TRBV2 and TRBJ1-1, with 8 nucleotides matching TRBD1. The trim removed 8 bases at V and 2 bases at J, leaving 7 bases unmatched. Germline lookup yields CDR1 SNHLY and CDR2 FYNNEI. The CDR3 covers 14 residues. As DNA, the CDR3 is TGTGCCAGCTTGGAGACAGGGGCCAACACTGAAGCTTTCTTT. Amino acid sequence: CASLETGANTEAFF.

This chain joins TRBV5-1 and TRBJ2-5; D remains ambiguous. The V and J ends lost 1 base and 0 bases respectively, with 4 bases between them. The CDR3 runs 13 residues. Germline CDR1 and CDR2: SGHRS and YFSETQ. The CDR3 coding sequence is TGCGCCAGCAGCTTGTCCTACCAAGAGACCCAGTACTTC. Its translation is CASSLSYQETQYF. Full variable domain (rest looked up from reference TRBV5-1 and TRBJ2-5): KAGVTQTPRYLIKTRGQQVTLSCSPISGHRSVSWYQQTPGQGLQFLFEYFSETQRNKGNFPGRFSGRQFSNSRSEMNVSTLELGDSALYLCASSLSYQETQYFGPGTRLLVL.

CDR3 amino acids: CASSTDRDHQPQHF. The CDR3 bases are TGTGCCAGTAGTACAGACAGGGATCATCAGCCCCAGCATTTT. The chain combines TRBV19 with TRBJ1-5, with TRBD1 matching 7 bases. Unmatched junction bases numbered 5, after V lost 4 bases and J lost 5 bases. The CDR3 is 14 amino acids. Germline V CDR1 and CDR2: LNHDA, SQIVND (reference sequence).